The present T cell receptor beta chain was sequenced within a study of vaccination effects on CD4 cells after COVID-19. This clone was detected only a few times. The antigen remains unidentified. Following an approximately 9-day culture, CD4+ T cells were purified. Infection with SARS-CoV-2 occurred in the person between March and December 2020, and PCR confirmed it. All participants had two doses of either the BNT162b2 or mRNA-1273 vaccine. Germline V gene sequence: CDR1 SGHRS, CDR2 YFSETQ. This CDR3 contains 15 residues. V lost 3 bases and J lost 3, with 13 bases in between. Clones were read by immunoSEQ multiplex PCR, and TCRdb kept only the in-frame ones, dropping some. Here the sample spans roughly 46,000 clones, about 74% being singletons.

The specimen comprised CD4+ T cells from PBMCs cultured without peptide, sampled after COVID-19 vaccination. The receptor's source is a human donor who had a prior SARS-CoV-2 infection. This chain uses TRBV5-1 with TRBJ2-1, with D tentatively TRBD1 (6 bases). Here the CDR3 reads CASSSMQGSYNEQFF. The CDR3 nucleotides read TGCGCCAGCAGCTCGATGCAGGGGAGCTACAATGAGCAGTTCTTC.